This T cell receptor (beta chain) derives from a study of response to subunit inactivated influenza vaccine. This clonotype was counted between two and nine times. A single record per CDR3 protein comes from TCRdb applying MiXCR to the RT-PCR reads. The sample records about 170,000 distinct CDR3 sequences, more than 10% being singletons. The CDR3 extends over 13 amino acids. The germline gives CDR1 MNHNS, CDR2 SASEGT. The V and J ends lost 6 bases and 4 bases, in that order; junction bases with no gene match: 3. These data are also associated with another study on T cells expressing NK-cell markers. As reported in that work: TCR beta cDNA was generated via 5'RACE template switching incorporating UMIs. Cells sorted as CD3+CD56+NKG2C+, CD3+CD56+NKG2C- and CD3+CD56-NKG2C+ T cells supplied the TCR beta repertoires. About 6 donors had dominant NKG2C+ clonotypes that comprised roughly 1.0-8% of their CD8+ T cells. The leading position in the CD3+CD56-NKG2C+ fraction of several donors also went to these clonotypes. Whether the expanded NKG2C+ T cell clones recognized HCMV remained unclear.

The chain carries TRBV6-1 and TRBJ2-5; TRBD2 agrees at 9 bases. The sequencing here drew on CD8+ T cells sorted from PBMCs, taken 11 to 12 days after vaccination. The receptor comes from a man between 50 and 59 years old who received an inactivated influenza vaccine. The CDR3 DNA reads TGTGCCAGCAGGGGACTAGCTGGAGAGACCCAGTACTTC. Translation: CASRGLAGETQYF.